This TCR beta chain came from a study of T-cell reconstitution after alpha-beta-depleted transplantation in children. Study-wide results and caveats: A year had passed since transplant, and T-cell counts and diversity by then came mostly from newly produced T cells.

This clonotype was picked up many times. Its antigen is currently unknown. Using unique molecular identifiers, the investigators prepared the TCRbeta library. TCRdb reprocessed the PCR reads with MiXCR, giving one entry per CDR3 protein. The table records tens of thousands of distinct CDR3 sequences, 4.9% of them present only once. Sequenced material: PBMCs, mostly from graft donor cells, taken 180 days after TCRalphabeta/CD19-depleted stem cell transplant. This receptor was obtained from a boy under two years old who had a stem cell transplant for acute myeloid leukemia, so the T cells may come from the graft donor.

In nucleotides, the CDR3 is TGTGCCAGCAGCCCAGGACAGGGGACTGATACGCAGTATTTT. It is translated as CASSPGQGTDTQYF. The chain employs TRBV9 and TRBJ2-3; 9 nucleotides align to TRBD1. The CDR3 is 14 amino acids. Germline-derived CDR1 and CDR2 are SGDLS and YYNGEE. V gave up 4 bases and J gave up 6 bases; unmatched junction bases: 6.